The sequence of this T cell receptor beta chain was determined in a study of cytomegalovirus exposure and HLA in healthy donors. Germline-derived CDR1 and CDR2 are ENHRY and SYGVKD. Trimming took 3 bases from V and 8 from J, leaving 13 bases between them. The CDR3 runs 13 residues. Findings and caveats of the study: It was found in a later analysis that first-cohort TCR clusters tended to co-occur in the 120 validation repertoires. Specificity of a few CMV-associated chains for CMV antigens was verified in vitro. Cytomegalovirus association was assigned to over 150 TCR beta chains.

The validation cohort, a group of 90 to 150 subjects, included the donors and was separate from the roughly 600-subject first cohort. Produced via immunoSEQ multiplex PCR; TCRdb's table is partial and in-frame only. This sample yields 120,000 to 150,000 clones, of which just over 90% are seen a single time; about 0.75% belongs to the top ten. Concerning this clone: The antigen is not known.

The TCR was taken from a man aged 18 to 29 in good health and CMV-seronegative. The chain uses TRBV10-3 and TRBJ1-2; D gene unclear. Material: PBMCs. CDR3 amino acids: CAISDAGIRGYTF. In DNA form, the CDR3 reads TGTGCCATCAGTGACGCGGGAATCAGGGGCTACACCTTC.